The next 31 T cell receptor beta chains were all read from a single sample in a study of blood T cell repertoires in COVID-19 (dated by TCRdb to the early 2020s). Receptors were amplified or captured by the immunoSEQ multiplex PCR assay. The table was pulled from immuneACCESS by TCRdb, which kept in-frame rearrangements only. Such tables lose some clones; where checked, under half of the loss comes from unresolved V genes, and the rest has no known cause. For this sample the table gives around 300,000 clones, of which 88% were detected only once. Around 3% of the sample is in the top ten clones. What was sequenced was PBMCs or T cells enriched from blood (not recorded which). The receptor source for this set is a woman aged 45 to 65 who had recovered from COVID-19.

The J gene is TRBJ2-7, the V gene TRBV5-4; 10 nucleotides line up with TRBD1. V shed 3 bases, J shed 5 bases, and the junction held 5 bases outside the gene matches. The germline gives CDR1 SGHNT, CDR2 YYREEE (reference sequence). The CDR3 consists of 14 residues. Here the CDR3 reads CASSYRDRGHEQYF. The CDR3 region has the DNA TGTGCCAGCAGCTACCGGGACAGGGGCCACGAGCAGTACTTC.

As for this clone: Distinct nucleotide sequences in the sample also encode this CDR3. The rearrangement links TRBV18 to TRBJ2-7; 7 bases line up with TRBD1. V lost 0 bases to trimming and J lost 2 bases; unmatched junction nucleotides: 1. This CDR3 is built from 14 residues. Germline CDR1 is KGHSH and CDR2 is LQKENI. CDR3 region: CASSPPDRAYEQYF. The CDR3 DNA is TGTGCCAGCTCACCACCCGACAGGGCCTACGAGCAGTACTTC.

DNA of the CDR3: TGTGCCAGCAGCTTTCGGGACAGGGGGTCACATGAGCAGTTCTTC. Protein sequence: CASSFRDRGSHEQFF. The chain is built from TRBV7-9 and TRBJ2-1, with 11 bases that match TRBD1. J lost 8 bases, V lost 3 bases, and 6 bases had no gene match. Germline CDR1 and CDR2: SEHNR and FQNEAQ (reference sequence). The CDR3 runs to 15 residues. Full variable domain (missing parts from reference TRBV7-9 and TRBJ2-1): DTGVSQNPRHKITKRGQNVTFRCDPISEHNRLYWYRQTLGQGPEFLTYFQNEAQLEKSRLLSDRFSAERPKGSFSTLEIQRTEQGDSAMYLCASSFRDRGSHEQFFGPGTRLTVL.

A single count supports this clone. This chain links TRBV4-1 with TRBJ2-5; weak D call: TRBD2 (6 bases). In germline, CDR1 is MGHRA, CDR2 YSYEKL. The V end lost 3 bases, the J end lost 0 bases, and 11 bases lay between the germline ends. The CDR3 covers 15 residues. The CDR3 reads CASSQSRGYQETQYF. DNA for the CDR3: TGCGCCAGCAGCCAGAGTCGGGGGTACCAAGAGACCCAGTACTTC.

The chain has TRBV29-1 and TRBJ1-1; 7 bases are shared with TRBD1. The CDR3 length is 15 residues. Germline assignment: CDR1 SQVTM and CDR2 ANQGSEA. After removal of 0 bases from V and 4 bases from J, the junction contained 8 bases not matched to a gene. In nucleotides, the CDR3 is TGCAGCGTTGAAGATCTGAACAGGGGTATCACTGAAGCTTTCTTT. Translating gives CSVEDLNRGITEAFF. The full variable domain, completed using reference TRBV29-1 and TRBJ1-1, is SAVISQKPSRDICQRGTSLTIQCQVDSQVTMMFWYRQQPGQSLTLIATANQGSEATYESGFVIDKFPISRPNLTFSTLTVSNMSPEDSSIYLCSVEDLNRGITEAFFGQGTRLTVV.

The V gene is TRBV28, the J gene TRBJ1-1; D remains unclear. This CDR3 is 12 amino acids long. CDR1 and CDR2 from the germline V gene are MDHEN and SYDVKM. The V and J ends lost 1 base and 11 bases respectively, with 11 bases between them. CDR3 DNA: TGTGCCAGCAGTTTATATCATGAGTCGGCTTTCTTT. Amino acid sequence: CASSLYHESAFF.

The J gene is TRBJ1-5, the V gene TRBV19, with D tentatively TRBD1 (6 bases). V was trimmed by 10 bases and J by 3 bases, leaving 13 bases between them. There are 13 residues in the CDR3. The germline gives CDR1 LNHDA, CDR2 SQIVND (reference sequence). CDR3 amino acids: CATLQGYNQPQHF. As DNA, the CDR3 is TGTGCCACCCTACAGGGATACAATCAGCCCCAGCATTTT.

The chain combines TRBV7-8 with TRBJ2-2; 11 nucleotides line up with TRBD2. The CDR3 has 15 amino acids. V lost 3 bases and J lost 7; bases outside the gene matches: 4. The germline gives CDR1 SGHVS, CDR2 FQNEAQ. The DNA of the CDR3 is TGTGCCAGCAGCTTCTTAGCGGGAGGGAGCGGGGAGCTGTTTTTT. It yields the protein CASSFLAGGSGELFF. The full variable domain, its missing parts supplied by reference TRBV7-8 and TRBJ2-2, is GAGVSQSPRYKVAKRGQDVALRCDPISGHVSLFWYQQALGQGPEFLTYFQNEAQLDKSGLPSDRFFAERPEGSVSTLKIQRTQQEDSAVYLCASSFLAGGSGELFFGEGSRLTVL.

This clone was counted between two and nine times. Distinct nucleotide sequences in the sample also encode this CDR3. The chain has TRBV28 and TRBJ1-2; D is unclear. V lost 1 base, J lost 0 bases, and 3 bases lay in between. Per germline, CDR1 MDHEN and CDR2 SYDVKM. CDR3 length equals 13 residues. CDR3 in DNA: TGTGCCAGCAGTTTATCGGCTAACTATGGCTACACCTTC. It is translated as CASSLSANYGYTF.

This clone was observed a few times. The chain carries TRBV19 and TRBJ2-2, with 9 nucleotides matching TRBD1. Germline CDR1 reads LNHDA; CDR2 reads SQIVND (reference sequence). This CDR3 comprises 16 residues. Trimming removed 4 bases from V and 3 bases from J; junction bases left unmatched: 6. The CDR3 loop reads CASSSRGQGYTGELFF. CDR3 nucleotide sequence: TGTGCCAGTAGTAGTCGGGGACAGGGTTACACCGGGGAGCTGTTTTTT.

The genes are TRBV7-9 and TRBJ2-3; unclear D gene. Germline V gene lookup returns CDR1 SEHNR and CDR2 FQNEAQ (reference sequence). The CDR3 has 12 amino acids. V was cut by 6 bases and J by 6 bases, with 10 bases left in between. The CDR3 region has the DNA TGTGCCAGCAGTATCGTCTCCGATACGCAGTATTTT. It specifies CASSIVSDTQYF. Looking up the rest from reference TRBV7-9 and TRBJ2-3 gives the full variable domain: DTGVSQNPRHKITKRGQNVTFRCDPISEHNRLYWYRQTLGQGPEFLTYFQNEAQLEKSRLLSDRFSAERPKGSFSTLEIQRTEQGDSAMYLCASSIVSDTQYFGPGTRLTVL.

The V and J genes are TRBV30 and TRBJ1-2; 8 nucleotides agree with TRBD1. The CDR3 runs 15 residues. Trimming at V came to 4 bases and at J to 2 bases, leaving 9 bases not matched to a gene. Germline CDR1 GTSNPN, CDR2 SVGIG (reference sequence). The CDR3 DNA reads as TGTGCCTGGATTGGGTGGACAGGGTCGAACTATGGCTACACCTTC. This codes for CAWIGWTGSNYGYTF.

This clone was detected only a few times. The V call is TRBV2, the J call TRBJ1-2; D is unresolved. Trimming cost V 6 bases and J 4 bases, with 15 bases left between them. Germline lookup yields CDR1 SNHLY and CDR2 FYNNEI. The CDR3 runs 14 residues. The CDR3 bases are TGTGCCAGCAGCGGAGACCCCGGCGGCTATGGCTACACCTTC. It encodes CASSGDPGGYGYTF.

The chain combines TRBV30 with TRBJ2-1, with unresolved D. The ends were cut back, 3 bases at V and 8 bases at J, with 14 bases in the middle. Per germline, CDR1 GTSNPN and CDR2 SVGIG (reference sequence). The CDR3 has 13 amino acids. CDR3 region: CAWSPDSTYEQFF. The CDR3 region has the DNA TGTGCCTGGAGCCCAGACTCGACCTATGAGCAGTTCTTC.

This chain uses TRBV2 with TRBJ1-2; 9 positions match TRBD1. Germline assignment: CDR1 SNHLY and CDR2 FYNNEI. This CDR3 contains 14 residues. V gave up 6 bases and J gave up 4 bases; unmatched junction bases: 6. The CDR3 here is CASSAGTGIYGYTF. The CDR3 region has the DNA TGTGCCAGCAGCGCCGGGACAGGGATCTATGGCTACACCTTC. Together with reference TRBV2 and TRBJ1-2, the CDR3 gives the full variable domain: EPEVTQTPSHQVTQMGQEVILRCVPISNHLYFYWYRQILGQKVEFLVSFYNNEISEKSEIFDDQFSVERPDGSNFTLKIRSTKLEDSAMYFCASSAGTGIYGYTFGSGTRLTVV.

This chain uses TRBV2 with TRBJ2-3, with 14 bases identical to TRBD2. Germline CDR1 reads SNHLY; CDR2 reads FYNNEI. Trimming took 9 bases from V and 5 from J; bases not matched to a gene: 7. This CDR3 has 15 residues. CDR3 DNA: TGTGCCAGGGGGACTAGCGGGAGTGTTGGAGATACGCAGTATTTT. This sequence encodes CARGTSGSVGDTQYF.

The chain has TRBV4-2 and TRBJ1-2, with a possible D match to TRBD1 (5 bases). The V gene's germline CDR1 is LGHNA and CDR2 YNFKEQ. The CDR3 spans 14 residues. Trimming took off 7 bases at V and 8 bases at J, with 20 bases between the two ends. CDR3 protein: CASNPGFSGDGYTF. The CDR3 region has the DNA TGTGCCAGCAATCCAGGTTTCTCGGGGGACGGCTACACCTTC.

This chain joins TRBV15 and TRBJ2-5; 7 positions agree with TRBD2. Germline V gene data show CDR1 as LNHNV and CDR2 as YYDKDF (reference sequence). The J segment lost 2 bases and the V segment lost 5 bases, leaving 8 bases of the junction unmatched. The CDR3 runs 15 residues. DNA for the CDR3: TGTGCCACCAGCGAATTCGCTAGCGGACAAGAGACCCAGTACTTC. The encoded protein is CATSEFASGQETQYF. Supplemented by reference TRBV15 and TRBJ2-5, the full variable domain reads DAMVIQNPRYQVTQFGKPVTLSCSQTLNHNVMYWYQQKSSQAPKLLFHYYDKDFNNEADTPDNFQSRRPNTSFCFLDIRSPGLGDTAMYLCATSEFASGQETQYFGPGTRLLVL.

The V gene is TRBV5-8, the J gene TRBJ1-1; D might be TRBD1 (5 bases). The CDR3 spans 16 residues. Germline V CDR1 and CDR2: SGHTS, YDEGEE. Deletions cut 4 bases from V and 8 bases from J, with 24 bases between. CDR3 amino acids: CASSRAGILVGGEAFF. As DNA, the CDR3 is TGTGCCAGCAGCAGGGCAGGGATACTGGTTGGCGGCGAAGCTTTCTTT.

The chain has TRBV6-6 and TRBJ1-6, with TRBD1 matching over 9 bases. V was pared by 0 bases and J by 10 bases, with 4 bases of the junction left unmatched. This CDR3 contains 15 residues. Germline values: CDR1 MNHNY, CDR2 SVGAGI (reference sequence). The CDR3 DNA sequence: TGTGCCAGCAGTTACTCGACACAGGGGGCCTCACCCCTCCACTTT. This codes for CASSYSTQGASPLHF.

The chain couples TRBV10-1 to TRBJ2-1; 7 nucleotides match TRBD2. Germline trimming cut 0 bases from V and 4 bases from J; bases unmatched to any gene: 6. Germline V gene sequence: CDR1 WNHNN, CDR2 SYGVQD (reference sequence). The CDR3 loop spans 16 amino acids. For the CDR3, the DNA is TGCGCCAGCAGTGAGTCCCGGGCTAGCGGTTACAATGAGCAGTTCTTC. It codes for CASSESRASGYNEQFF.

This clone has a handful of counts. Other DNA sequences in the sample encode the same CDR3. The rearrangement joins TRBV28 to TRBJ1-2; 7 bases match TRBD1. Trimming cost V 2 bases and J 7 bases; bases outside gene matches: 1. From germline, CDR1 is MDHEN and CDR2 SYDVKM. This CDR3 is built from 12 residues. CDR3 region: CASSLTGVGYTF. CDR3 sequence (DNA): TGTGCCAGCAGTTTAACAGGGGTTGGCTACACCTTC.

The rearrangement links TRBV7-3 to TRBJ2-1; TRBD2 matches 9 bases. V shed 3 bases and J 5 bases; nucleotides not matched to a gene: 2. CDR3 size: 14 residues. From germline, CDR1 is SGHTA and CDR2 FQGTGA. CDR3 amino acids: CASSLASGNNEQFF. CDR3 bases: TGTGCCAGCAGCTTGGCTAGCGGGAACAATGAGCAGTTCTTC.

V is TRBV2 and J is TRBJ2-1; TRBD1 matches at 8 bases. The CDR3 is made up of 16 amino acids. Germline V gives CDR1 SNHLY, CDR2 FYNNEI. The V gene end was trimmed by 4 bases and the J gene end by 4 bases; junction bases not matched to a gene: 9. CDR3: CASSGRQGASYNEQFF. In nucleotides, the CDR3 is TGTGCCAGCAGTGGGCGCCAGGGGGCATCATACAATGAGCAGTTCTTC.

This chain's CDR3 is CASSYGRRNQPQHF. The DNA of the CDR3 is TGTGCCAGCAGTTATGGGAGGCGCAATCAGCCCCAGCATTTT. This chain connects TRBV6-2 or TRBV6-3 to TRBJ1-5; D unresolved. V was cut by 3 bases and J by 2 bases, with 8 bases left in between. The CDR3 is 14 residues long. Germline CDR1 and CDR2: MNHEY and SVGEGT.

The CDR3 protein is CASRLRELQETQYF. The CDR3 coding sequence is TGTGCCAGCAGACTCCGGGAGTTGCAAGAGACCCAGTACTTC. This chain links TRBV6-5 with TRBJ2-5; TRBD2 is a possible D gene (6 bases). CDR3 length: 14 residues. V lost 6 bases and J lost 2, with 13 bases in between. Germline V gene sequence: CDR1 MNHEY, CDR2 SVGAGI.

This clone was observed once. V gene TRBV30 combines with J gene TRBJ1-6; D is possibly TRBD1 (6 bases). The CDR3 runs to 14 residues. V was shortened by 2 bases and J by 5 bases, with 10 bases between the two germline ends. CDR1 GTSNPN and CDR2 SVGIG come from the germline V gene (reference sequence). CDR3 protein: CAWSSRGNNSPLHF. Written as DNA, the CDR3 is TGTGCCTGGAGTTCCAGGGGAAATAATTCACCCCTCCACTTT.

V gene TRBV5-1 combines with J gene TRBJ2-7; 7 nucleotides agree with TRBD1. Looked up from germline, CDR1 is SGHRS and CDR2 is YFSETQ. J lost 5 bases, V lost 6 bases, and 8 bases had no gene match. The CDR3 extends over 13 amino acids. CDR3 protein: CASNRQGTDEQYF. In nucleotides, the CDR3 is TGCGCCAGCAACCGACAGGGAACAGACGAGCAGTACTTC. The full variable domain, completed using reference TRBV5-1 and TRBJ2-7, is KAGVTQTPRYLIKTRGQQVTLSCSPISGHRSVSWYQQTPGQGLQFLFEYFSETQRNKGNFPGRFSGRQFSNSRSEMNVSTLELGDSALYLCASNRQGTDEQYFGPGTRLTVT.

The rearrangement links TRBV5-1 to TRBJ1-4; 7 nucleotides match TRBD1. CDR1 is SGHRS, CDR2 YFSETQ, per germline. This CDR3 contains 15 residues. V gave up 4 bases and J gave up 2 bases; unmatched junction bases: 5. In DNA, the CDR3 is TGCGCCAGCAGCCCGAGAGGGGGCACTAATGAAAAACTGTTTTTT. It encodes CASSPRGGTNEKLFF.

The chain couples TRBV29-1 to TRBJ2-1; TRBD2 matches at 12 bases. The germline CDR1 and CDR2 sequences are SQVTM and ANQGSEA. After removal of 8 bases from V and 9 bases from J, the junction contained 8 bases not matched to a gene. The CDR3 has 13 amino acids. This chain's CDR3 is CSPSTSGGGEQFF. CDR3 DNA sequence: TGCAGCCCCTCGACTAGCGGGGGTGGTGAGCAGTTCTTC.

This clone has only one observation. V is TRBV6-2 or TRBV6-3 and J is TRBJ2-7; the D is unclear. The CDR3 covers 14 residues. V was cut by 0 bases and J by 0 bases, with 6 bases left in between. CDR1 MNHEY and CDR2 SVGEGT come from the germline V gene. The CDR3 DNA sequence: TGTGCCAGCAGTTACTCATTGAGCTCCTACGAGCAGTACTTC. Its protein product is CASSYSLSSYEQYF.